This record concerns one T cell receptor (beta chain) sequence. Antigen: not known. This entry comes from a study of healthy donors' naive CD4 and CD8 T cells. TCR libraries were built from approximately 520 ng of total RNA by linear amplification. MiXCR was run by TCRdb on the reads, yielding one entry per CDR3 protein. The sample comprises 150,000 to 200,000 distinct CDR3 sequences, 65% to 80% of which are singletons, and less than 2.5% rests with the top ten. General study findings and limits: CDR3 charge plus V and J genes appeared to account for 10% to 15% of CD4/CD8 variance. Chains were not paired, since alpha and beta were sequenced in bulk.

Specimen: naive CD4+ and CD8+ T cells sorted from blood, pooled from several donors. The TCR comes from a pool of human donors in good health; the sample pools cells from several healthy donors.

In DNA form, the CDR3 reads TGTGCCACCAGTAAGAGGACAGTCCTGAACACTGAAGCTTTCTTT. Protein sequence: CATSKRTVLNTEAFF. The chain has TRBV15 and TRBJ1-1; TRBD1 is a possible D gene (6 bases). V dropped 6 bases and J dropped 0 bases, with 14 bases sitting between them. The germline gives CDR1 LNHNV, CDR2 YYDKDF (reference sequence). The CDR3 loop spans 15 amino acids.